These 16 T cell receptor beta chains came from one sample sequenced in a study of tumor-infiltrating lymphocytes in primary liver carcinoma. The input was 500 ng total RNA; TCR beta cDNA was made from it with a constant-region primer. Amplification in three nested multiplex PCR rounds with slightly modified ARM-PCR gave rise to TCR beta libraries. Investigators reported that the first two PCR rounds, at approximately 11 cycles each, used TRBV1-TRBV30 forward primers with a C-beta reverse primer. TCRdb itself ran the multiplex PCR reads through MiXCR, one entry per CDR3 protein. The table includes fewer than 75,000 distinct CDR3 sequences, about three quarters detected once. Total RNA and DNA came together from roughly 20-30 mg of bulk tissue without cell sorting. The sample comprised liver tumor tissue from sampling region 4. The subset was: tumor region T4, right-lateral pole. These receptors were obtained from a man aged 40-49 years with primary liver carcinoma and hepatitis B virus infection.

The rearrangement uses TRBV7-2 and TRBJ1-2; D is ambiguous. The V end lost 7 bases, the J end lost 0 bases, and 9 bases lay between the germline ends. Germline V gene data show CDR1 as SGHTA and CDR2 as FQGNSA. There are 13 residues in the CDR3. In nucleotides, the CDR3 is TGTGCCAGCACCCGGCAGTCTAACTATGGCTACACCTTC. Translated: CASTRQSNYGYTF.

The table lists this clonotype with a few counts. Compared with germline, one end of the junction differs, possibly owing to a read error. The chain uses TRBV14 and TRBJ1-1; 9 positions agree with TRBD1. Germline V lookup: CDR1 SGHDN, CDR2 FVKESK. This CDR3 contains 13 residues. The CDR3 nucleotides are TGTGCCGGCAGCCAAGGACAGGGGATAGAAGCTTTCTTT. Its translation: CAGSQGQGIEAFF.

Concerning this clonotype: At one end, the junction sequence differs from germline, possibly due to a read error. The rearrangement links TRBV25-1 to TRBJ1-2, with D tentatively TRBD1 (5 bases). CDR3 length: 14 residues. From germline, CDR1 is MGHDK and CDR2 SYGVNS. In DNA, the CDR3 is TGTGTCAGCAGTGTCGGGACTTGCCTTTATGGCTACACCTTC. Residues: CVSSVGTCLYGYTF.

Of note for this clonotype: The conserved phenylalanine or tryptophan is not found at the CDR3 terminus, so this likely reflects a read error. The chain couples TRBV6-2 or TRBV6-3 to TRBJ2-3; D unresolved. This CDR3 is built from 12 residues. CDR1 and CDR2 (germline): MNHEY, SVGEGT. CDR3 coding DNA: TGTGCAGGCAGGCCCTCTGCGGATACGCAGTATCTT. Translated, it gives CAGRPSADTQYL.

This clonotype showed up just once. One junction end disagrees with the germline gene, perhaps due to a read error. V usage is TRBV6-5 and J usage is TRBJ2-3; D is possibly TRBD1 or TRBD2 (6 bases each). This CDR3 is 15 amino acids long. Germline V gene sequence: CDR1 MNHEY, CDR2 SVGAGI. CDR3 sequence reads: CASSPDSSSADTQYF. CDR3 nucleotide sequence: TGTGCTAGCAGCCCGGACAGCTCTAGCGCAGATACGCAGTATTTT.

In its sample, this clonotype was seen a few times. One junction end does not reproduce the germline sequence, and a read error may be involved. The genes are TRBV28 and TRBJ1-1; the D is unclear. This CDR3 comprises 14 residues. The germline V gene has CDR1 MDHEN and CDR2 SYDVKM. Written as DNA, the CDR3 is TGTGCCAGCAGTTTATGGGGTGAGAACACTGAGGCTCTCTTT. Its protein product is CASSLWGENTEALF.

Regarding this clonotype: An end of the junction does not agree with germline; a read error may underlie this. The CDR3 DNA sequence: TGTGCCAGCAGTGAAGCCCCTACTGGGGGACCCTACAATGAGCAGCTCTTC. Translated: CASSEAPTGGPYNEQLF. V and J are TRBV2 and TRBJ2-1; D assignment may be TRBD1 or TRBD2 (5 bases each). The CDR3 has 17 residues. The germline CDR1 and CDR2 sequences are SNHLY and FYNNEI.

This clonotype was recorded many times. V usage is TRBV13 and J usage is TRBJ1-4; D remains unclear. Germline-derived CDR1 and CDR2 are PRHDT and FYEKMQ (reference sequence). The CDR3 loop spans 12 amino acids. Trimming took off 5 bases at V and 11 bases at J, with 12 bases between the two ends. The CDR3 bases are TGTGCCAGCAGCCTCGAGGGAGAGAAACTGTTTTTT. Residues: CASSLEGEKLFF.

As for this clonotype: A read error may produce the germline difference seen at one junction end. The CDR3 region has the DNA TGTGACAGCAGCCAAGGCAGCGGCTACTACAATGAGCAGTTCTTC. Residues: CDSSQGSGYYNEQFF. The rearrangement joins TRBV4-2 to TRBJ2-1; D is possibly TRBD2 (5 bases). The CDR3 spans 15 residues. CDR1 LGHNA and CDR2 YNFKEQ come from the germline V gene.

As to this clonotype: The conserved phenylalanine or tryptophan is not found at the CDR3 terminus, so this likely reflects a read error. J is TRBJ2-7 and V is TRBV11-1; 7 bases map to TRBD1. The germline V gene has CDR1 SGHAT and CDR2 FQDESV (reference sequence). CDR3 size: 13 residues. CDR3 DNA: TGTGCTAGCAGCTTAGGACAGGACCTCGAGCAGTACCTC. Protein sequence: CASSLGQDLEQYL.

This clonotype was seen a handful of times. Relative to the germline gene, one junction end is altered; a read error may explain this. The chain carries TRBV14 and TRBJ2-1; D unresolved. The CDR3 contains 16 residues. The germline V gene encodes CDR1 SGHDN and CDR2 FVKESK. This chain's CDR3 is CASSAKARWVNNEQFF. Here the CDR3 DNA reads TGTGCTAGCAGTGCCAAAGCGAGATGGGTAAACAATGAGCAGTTCTTC.

In the case of this clonotype: This may come from a read error, since a much larger clone is one base off. The rearrangement joins TRBV28 to TRBJ1-5; D is possibly TRBD1 (6 bases). The germline gives CDR1 MDHEN, CDR2 SYDVKM. There are 13 residues in the CDR3. In nucleotides, the CDR3 is TGTGGCAGCAGTTTAGGACAGTTACAGCCCCAGCATTTT. It codes for CGSSLGQLQPQHF.

This clonotype was observed a handful of times. This is likely a read error, given that the CDR3 carries no conserved phenylalanine or tryptophan at its end. The limits of the CDR3 on the DNA are not certain, so only TCRdb's listed CDR3 is given. V and J are TRBV4-3 and TRBJ2-1; the D segment call TRBD2 is taken from the table without a DNA check. The CDR3 length is 16 residues, termini included. The germline V gene encodes CDR1 LGHNA and CDR2 YSLEER. The CDR3 region is CASSQFPPPADNEQSL.

The chain combines TRBV7-9 with TRBJ1-5, with no clear D. Between the trimmed V and J ends, which lost 5 bases and 5 bases, there was a span of 10 bases. The CDR3 is 13 residues long. Germline V gives CDR1 SEHNR, CDR2 FQNEAQ (reference sequence). In DNA, the CDR3 is TGTGCCAGCAGCCGAGAGGGCTATCAGCCCCAGCATTTT. This encodes CASSREGYQPQHF.

Turning to this clonotype: This CDR3 fails to terminate in the conserved phenylalanine or tryptophan, so it likely reflects a read error. It is unclear where the CDR3 begins or ends on the DNA, so no DNA is shown, and the CDR3 is as TCRdb lists it. V gene TRBV11-1 combines with J gene TRBJ2-1; TRBD2 is the table's D call, not checked against the DNA. In germline, CDR1 is SGHAT, CDR2 FQDESV (reference sequence). Including both end residues, the CDR3 is 15 amino acids long. The CDR3 sequence: CTSSMTSGHNNGQFL.

The chain recombines TRBV11-2 with TRBJ2-4; TRBD1 might be the D (5 bases). Germline V CDR1 and CDR2: SGHAT, FQNNGV. Trimming left V 11 bases short and J 1 base short, with 27 bases between. The CDR3 sequence is 18 residues long. The chain's CDR3 is CAGSPTGASMVAKNIQYF. CDR3 bases: TGTGCCGGTAGCCCAACTGGGGCTTCCATGGTGGCCAAAAACATTCAGTACTTC.